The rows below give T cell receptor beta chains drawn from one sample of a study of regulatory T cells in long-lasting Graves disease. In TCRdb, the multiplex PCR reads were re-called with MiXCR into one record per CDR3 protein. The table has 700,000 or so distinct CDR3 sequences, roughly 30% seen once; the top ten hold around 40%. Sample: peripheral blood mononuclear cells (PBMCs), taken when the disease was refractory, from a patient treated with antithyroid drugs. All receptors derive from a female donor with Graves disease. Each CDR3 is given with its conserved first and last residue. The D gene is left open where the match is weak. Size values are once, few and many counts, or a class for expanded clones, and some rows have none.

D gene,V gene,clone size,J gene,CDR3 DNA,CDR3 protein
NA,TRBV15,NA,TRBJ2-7,TGTGCCACCGCCGGTTCTTCCTCCTACGAGCAGTACTTC,CATAGSSSYEQYF
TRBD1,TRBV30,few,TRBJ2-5,TGTGCCTGGAGTGTAGGACAGGGGAGGGAGACCCAGTACTTC,CAWSVGQGRETQYF
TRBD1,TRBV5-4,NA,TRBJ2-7,TGTGCCAGCAGCGGCCCTAACAGGGGGCTTGAGCAGTACTTC,CASSGPNRGLEQYF
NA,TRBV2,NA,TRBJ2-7,TGTGCCAGCAGTTTTCCGGGACCCGCCGACGAGCAGTACTTC,CASSFPGPADEQYF
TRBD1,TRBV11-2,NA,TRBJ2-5,TGTGCCAGCAGCCAGACAGGGATCGAAGAGACCCAGTACTTC,CASSQTGIEETQYF
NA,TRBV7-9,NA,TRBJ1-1,TGTGCCAGCAGTCAGGGGACCTGGGGTGAAGCTTTCTTT,CASSQGTWGEAFF
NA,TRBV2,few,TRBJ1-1,TGTGCCAGCAATTTCGGACAGTCTCTGAACACTGAAGCTTTCTTT,CASNFGQSLNTEAFF
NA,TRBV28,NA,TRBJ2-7,TGTGCCAGCAGTGCGAGGGTCCCGGGAGAGCAGTACTTC,CASSARVPGEQYF
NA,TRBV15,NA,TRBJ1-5,TGTGCCACCAGCAGAGCTGCGGGGCGAAGCAATCAGCCCCAGCATTTT,CATSRAAGRSNQPQHF
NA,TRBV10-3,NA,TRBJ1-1,TGTGCCATCAGTGGCCCCGGGGTGAACACTGAAGCTTTCTTT,CAISGPGVNTEAFF
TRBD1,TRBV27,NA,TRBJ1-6,TGTGCCAGCAGGTCTGTGGGACAGGGGACACCACCCCTCCACTTT,CASRSVGQGTPPLHF
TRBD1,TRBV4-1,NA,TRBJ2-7,TGCGCCAGCAGCCAAGGGGGACAGGGTGGCTACGAGCAGTACTTC,CASSQGGQGGYEQYF
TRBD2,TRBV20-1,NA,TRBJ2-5,TGCAGTGCTAGAGATTCACTAGCGGCTGCGGAGACCCAGTACTTC,CSARDSLAAAETQYF
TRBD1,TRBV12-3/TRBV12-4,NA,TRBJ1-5,TGTACCAGCAGTGTCTGGGGACAGGGGGCTAGGCAGCCCCAGCATTTT,CTSSVWGQGARQPQHF
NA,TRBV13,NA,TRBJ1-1,TGTGCCAGCAGCTCCCGGGTGGAGGGCGGTGAAGCTTTCTTT,CASSSRVEGGEAFF
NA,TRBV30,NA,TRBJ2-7,TGTGCCTGGAGTCCCGTCGGATACGAGCAGTACTTC,CAWSPVGYEQYF